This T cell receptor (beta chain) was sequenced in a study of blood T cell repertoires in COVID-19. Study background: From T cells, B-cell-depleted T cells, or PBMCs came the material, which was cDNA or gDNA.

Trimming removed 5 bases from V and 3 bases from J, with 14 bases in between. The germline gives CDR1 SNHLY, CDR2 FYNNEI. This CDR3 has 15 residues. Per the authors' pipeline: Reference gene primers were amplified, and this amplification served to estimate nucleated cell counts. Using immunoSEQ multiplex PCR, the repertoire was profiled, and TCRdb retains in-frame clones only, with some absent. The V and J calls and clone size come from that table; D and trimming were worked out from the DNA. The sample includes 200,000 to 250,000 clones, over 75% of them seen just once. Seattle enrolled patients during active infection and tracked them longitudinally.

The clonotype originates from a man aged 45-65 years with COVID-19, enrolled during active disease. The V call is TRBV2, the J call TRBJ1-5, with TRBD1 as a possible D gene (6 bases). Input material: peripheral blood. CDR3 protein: CASSTGQPYNQPQHF. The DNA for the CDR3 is TGTGCCAGCAGTACTGGACAGCCATACAATCAGCCCCAGCATTTT.